This T cell receptor (beta chain) derives from a study of blood T cells in healthy people across ages. Study results and limitations: Diversity was higher, and naive CD4+ cells more numerous, in long-lived donors than in aged donors.

Notes on this clonotype: Its cognate antigen is unknown. The junction departs from the called germline gene at one end, perhaps through a read error.

This CDR3 contains 12 residues. Germline V lookup: CDR1 MNHEY, CDR2 SMNVEV (reference sequence). Primers used in a second PCR of about 7 to 12 cycles were a sample-barcoded 5' primer and a J-beta primer mix. TCRdb analysed the 5' RACE reads with MiXCR anew, one entry per CDR3 protein. The table records around 800,000 distinct CDR3 sequences, 55% to 65% of them present only once. The sequence came from a young man in good health. This chain connects TRBV27 to TRBJ2-7, with a possible D match to TRBD2 (5 bases). Material: blood. CDR3 in DNA: TGTGCCTGCAGTCGGACTGGCAATGAGCAGTACTTC. Translating it yields CACSRTGNEQYF.